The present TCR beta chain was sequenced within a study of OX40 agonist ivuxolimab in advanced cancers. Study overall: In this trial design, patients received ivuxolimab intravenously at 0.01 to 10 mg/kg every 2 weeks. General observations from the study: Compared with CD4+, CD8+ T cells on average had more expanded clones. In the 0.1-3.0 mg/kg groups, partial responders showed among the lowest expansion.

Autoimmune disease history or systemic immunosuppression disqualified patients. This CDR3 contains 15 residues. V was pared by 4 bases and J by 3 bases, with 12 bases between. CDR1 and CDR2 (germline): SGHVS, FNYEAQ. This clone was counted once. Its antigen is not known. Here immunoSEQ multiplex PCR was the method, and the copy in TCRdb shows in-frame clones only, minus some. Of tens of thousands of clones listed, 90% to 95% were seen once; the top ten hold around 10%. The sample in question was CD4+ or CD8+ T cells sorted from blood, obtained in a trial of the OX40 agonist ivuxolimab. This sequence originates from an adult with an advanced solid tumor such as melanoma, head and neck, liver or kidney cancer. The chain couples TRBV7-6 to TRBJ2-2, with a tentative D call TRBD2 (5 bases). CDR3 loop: CASSSDWGHTGELFF. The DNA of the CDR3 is TGTGCCAGCAGCTCGGACTGGGGTCACACCGGGGAGCTGTTTTTT. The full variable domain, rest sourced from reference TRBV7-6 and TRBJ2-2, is GAGVSQSPRYKVTKRGQDVALRCDPISGHVSLYWYRQALGQGPEFLTYFNYEAQQDKSGLPNDRFSAERPEGSISTLTIQRTEQRDSAMYRCASSSDWGHTGELFFGEGSRLTVL.